Listed here are 26 T cell receptor beta chains from one sample, sequenced in a study of regulatory T cells in long-lasting Graves disease. Sample time point: persistent/refractory GD, antithyroid drugs over 5 years with positive TRAb. There was RNA extracted from PBMCs, and the TCR library was made from it. Assembly of TCR beta libraries relied on iRepertoire HTBI primers together with Arm-PCR of CDR3 regions. TCRdb re-analysed the multiplex PCR reads in MiXCR, keeping a single row per CDR3 protein. The sample has around 400,000 distinct CDR3 sequences; 20% to 25% are singletons. The sequencing here drew on peripheral blood mononuclear cells (PBMCs), taken when the disease was refractory, from a patient treated with antithyroid drugs. The receptors stem from a female donor with Graves disease.

This clonotype was recorded many times. The chain uses TRBV30 and TRBJ1-5; D is unresolved. The germline V gene has CDR1 GTSNPN and CDR2 SVGIG (reference sequence). Trimming took off 5 bases at V and 4 bases at J, with 9 bases between the two ends. The CDR3 loop spans 12 amino acids. The CDR3: CAWGLANQPQHF. DNA for the CDR3: TGTGCCTGGGGGCTGGCAAATCAGCCCCAGCATTTT.

This sequence joins TRBV20-1 and TRBJ2-7; 11 bases align to TRBD1. The CDR3 consists of 14 residues. Germline CDR1 and CDR2: DFQATT and SNEGSKA (reference sequence). V dropped 6 bases and J dropped 10; count of bases not matched to a gene: 14. CDR3 protein: CSAIPGQGVGEQYF. The CDR3 bases are TGCAGTGCCATTCCGGGACAGGGGGTTGGTGAACAGTACTTC.

The V gene is TRBV5-1, the J gene TRBJ2-3, with D possibly TRBD1 on 6 matching bases. With 2 bases removed from V and 3 bases from J, the gap between germline ends came to 13 bases. In germline, CDR1 is SGHRS, CDR2 YFSETQ. The CDR3 totals 15 residues. This chain's CDR3 is CASSLDAGVTDTQYF. CDR3 DNA sequence: TGCGCCAGCAGCTTAGATGCAGGGGTTACAGATACGCAGTATTTT.

The chain couples TRBV14 to TRBJ2-5; tentatively, D is TRBD2 (5 bases). V was pared by 1 base and J by 7 bases, with 16 bases between. Germline loops: CDR1 SGHDN, CDR2 FVKESK. The CDR3 extends over 15 amino acids. CDR3 nucleotides: TGTGCCAGCAGCCAAGGGGTGGGAGCTTCCGGGACCCAGTACTTC. It yields the protein CASSQGVGASGTQYF.

In this sample, this clonotype turned up once. Possible read error: a much larger clone is one base away. No conserved phenylalanine or tryptophan is present at the end of the CDR3, so a read error is the likely explanation. The V call is TRBV19, the J call TRBJ2-7, with D perhaps assigned TRBD1 or TRBD2 (5 bases each). CDR1 and CDR2 from the germline V gene are LNHDA and SQIVND (reference sequence). The length of the CDR3 is 14 residues. With 6 bases removed from V and 3 bases from J, the gap between germline ends came to 15 bases. The CDR3, as DNA: TGTGCCAGTAGCACGGGGCAGGGATACTACGAGCAGTACCTC. The encoded protein is CASSTGQGYYEQYL.

This clonotype occurred a few times. The V and J genes are TRBV29-1 and TRBJ2-7; 7 bases align to TRBD1. Germline V gene lookup returns CDR1 SQVTM and CDR2 ANQGSEA. This CDR3 is built from 13 residues. V lost 5 bases and J lost 5; bases outside the gene matches: 9. CDR3 amino acids: CSVIDREEHEQYF. CDR3 DNA: TGCAGCGTTATCGACAGGGAAGAACACGAGCAGTACTTC.

This chain's CDR3 is CSVGHGDQPQHF. The CDR3 DNA is TGCAGCGTTGGACACGGGGATCAGCCCCAGCATTTT. The chain employs TRBV29-1 and TRBJ1-5; D remains ambiguous. Trimming left V 4 bases short and J 5 bases short, with 9 bases between. The CDR3 totals 12 residues. The V gene's germline CDR1 is SQVTM and CDR2 ANQGSEA.

This clonotype was counted many times. The V call is TRBV6-1, the J call TRBJ1-1; no clear D. The CDR3 covers 13 residues. V was clipped by 6 bases and J by 0 bases, with 8 bases between them. Germline V CDR1 and CDR2: MNHNS, SASEGT. CDR3 bases: TGTGCCAGCAGAGGACGTATGAACACTGAAGCTTTCTTT. As protein: CASRGRMNTEAFF.

This clonotype has ten or more counts. The chain carries TRBV2 and TRBJ2-7; 10 positions match TRBD1. Germline trimming cut 8 bases from V and 4 bases from J; bases unmatched to any gene: 2. Germline V lookup: CDR1 SNHLY, CDR2 FYNNEI. The CDR3 totals 12 residues. The CDR3 DNA reads as TGTGCCAGCCGGACAGGGGGTTACGAGCAGTACTTC. Protein product: CASRTGGYEQYF.

V usage is TRBV20-1 and J usage is TRBJ2-5; D could derive from TRBD1 or TRBD2 (5 bases each). The ends were cut back, 3 bases at V and 4 bases at J, with 12 bases in the middle. From germline, CDR1 is DFQATT and CDR2 SNEGSKA (reference sequence). This CDR3 comprises 13 residues. The CDR3 DNA follows: TGCAGTGCTAGCGGGATTGGGGGAGAGACCCAGTACTTC. Translating it yields CSASGIGGETQYF.

There are many counts of this clonotype. The genes are TRBV2 and TRBJ1-1; D uncertain. Trimming took 4 bases from V and 1 from J, leaving 13 bases between them. CDR1 and CDR2 from the germline V gene are SNHLY and FYNNEI. The CDR3 runs 15 residues. The CDR3 DNA is TGTGCCAGCAGTGCGGGGATAGGGCCGAACACTGAAGCTTTCTTT. This gives the protein CASSAGIGPNTEAFF.

This rearrangement joins TRBV15 to TRBJ1-1; no definite D call. The CDR3 has 14 amino acids. Trimming stripped 1 base from V and 3 bases from J, with 9 bases between. Germline loops: CDR1 LNHNV, CDR2 YYDKDF (reference sequence). CDR3 region: CATSRGEQYTEAFF. CDR3 nucleotide sequence: TGTGCCACCAGCAGAGGCGAACAGTACACTGAAGCTTTCTTT.

V gene TRBV3-1 combines with J gene TRBJ2-1; the D gene could be TRBD1 or TRBD2 (5 bases each). V was cut by 3 bases and J by 6 bases, with 9 bases left in between. This CDR3 spans 13 amino acids. The germline V gene has CDR1 LGHDT and CDR2 YNNKEL (reference sequence). The DNA for the CDR3 is TGTGCCAGCAGCCAGGGGGACCTCAATGAGCAGTTCTTC. Protein sequence: CASSQGDLNEQFF.

This rearrangement joins TRBV19 to TRBJ2-6; weak D call: TRBD1 (6 bases). Germline assignment: CDR1 LNHDA and CDR2 SQIVND (reference sequence). V lost 3 bases and J 0 bases, leaving 18 bases between the germline ends. The CDR3 sequence is 19 residues long. As DNA, the CDR3 is TGTGCCAGTAGTATGGGCAGGGGAACTATCCTCTCTGGGGCCAACGTCCTGACTTTC. Translated, it gives CASSMGRGTILSGANVLTF.

The table lists this clonotype with many counts. The chain carries TRBV12-3 or TRBV12-4 and TRBJ1-5, with 12 bases that match TRBD1. The CDR3 sequence is 16 residues long. J lost 0 bases, V lost 5 bases, and 2 bases had no gene match. The DNA for the CDR3 is TGTGCCAGCAGTGGGGGACAGGGGGCTAGCAATCAGCCCCAGCATTTT. This translates into CASSGGQGASNQPQHF.

This clonotype was observed a handful of times. The chain joins TRBV28 to TRBJ2-1; D is uncertain. V was trimmed by 6 bases and J by 0 bases, leaving 12 bases between them. This CDR3 spans 15 amino acids. Germline lookup yields CDR1 MDHEN and CDR2 SYDVKM. The CDR3: CASSIDGSSYNEQFF. The DNA of the CDR3 is TGTGCCAGCAGCATAGACGGAAGCTCCTACAATGAGCAGTTCTTC. The complete variable domain, with remaining parts taken from reference TRBV28 and TRBJ2-1, reads DVKVTQSSRYLVKRTGEKVFLECVQDMDHENMFWYRQDPGLGLRLIYFSYDVKMKEKGDIPEGYSVSREKKERFSLILESASTNQTSMYLCASSIDGSSYNEQFFGPGTRLTVL.

The chain joins TRBV12-3 or TRBV12-4 to TRBJ2-7, with D hard to call. The CDR3 contains 12 residues. The V and J ends lost 7 bases and 7 bases respectively, with 14 bases between them. Written as DNA, the CDR3 is TGTGCCAGCACCCAATCGGGTGGAGAGCAGTACTTC. Amino acid sequence: CASTQSGGEQYF.

This clonotype was counted many times. V usage is TRBV28 and J usage is TRBJ2-3, with 9 bases identical to TRBD2. The CDR3 runs 15 residues. With V trimmed by 6 bases and J by 6 bases, 10 bases remained unmatched. The germline V gene encodes CDR1 MDHEN and CDR2 SYDVKM. For the CDR3, the DNA is TGTGCCAGCAGGCCAGGCGCGGGAGGGCCCGATACGCAGTATTTT. It encodes CASRPGAGGPDTQYF. Filled out from reference TRBV28 and TRBJ2-3, the complete variable domain reads DVKVTQSSRYLVKRTGEKVFLECVQDMDHENMFWYRQDPGLGLRLIYFSYDVKMKEKGDIPEGYSVSREKKERFSLILESASTNQTSMYLCASRPGAGGPDTQYFGPGTRLTVL.

The chain joins TRBV30 to TRBJ2-1; TRBD2 might be the D (6 bases). The germline V gene encodes CDR1 GTSNPN and CDR2 SVGIG (reference sequence). This CDR3 is built from 14 residues. V lost 2 bases, J lost 1 base, and 9 bases lay in between. In DNA form, the CDR3 reads TGTGCCTGGAGTAAGACTAGATCCTACAATGAGCAGTTCTTC. It translates to CAWSKTRSYNEQFF.

The CDR3 spells CAISGTGKTEAFF. For the CDR3, the DNA is TGTGCCATCTCCGGGACAGGGAAAACTGAAGCTTTCTTT. The chain carries TRBV10-3 and TRBJ1-1; TRBD1 aligns across 9 bases. J was trimmed by 5 bases and V by 8 bases; bases with no gene match: 6. There are 13 residues in the CDR3. Per the germline V gene, CDR1 is ENHRY and CDR2 is SYGVKD.

This clonotype has only a few counts. The chain carries TRBV14 and TRBJ1-4, with 9 positions matching TRBD1. The CDR3 runs 16 residues. Germline V gene sequence: CDR1 SGHDN, CDR2 FVKESK. J gave up 5 bases and V 4 bases, and 8 bases lay outside the gene matches. CDR3 sequence (DNA): TGTGCCAGCAGCCGTAGAACTACAGGGGGCAATGAAAAACTGTTTTTT. Translated, it gives CASSRRTTGGNEKLFF.

This clonotype has at least ten counts. V gene TRBV7-9 combines with J gene TRBJ2-7; D may correspond to TRBD1 or TRBD2 (5 bases each). The CDR3 runs to 15 residues. Trimming cost V 5 bases and J 1 base, with 15 bases left between them. Germline CDR1 is SEHNR and CDR2 is FQNEAQ (reference sequence). CDR3 loop: CASSVRDGVSYEQYF. The CDR3 DNA reads as TGTGCCAGCAGCGTAAGGGACGGCGTATCCTACGAGCAGTACTTC.

This clonotype was seen at least ten times. The gene calls are TRBV27 and TRBJ2-2, with D perhaps TRBD2 (6 bases). The CDR3 extends over 14 amino acids. Germline V CDR1 and CDR2: MNHEY, SMNVEV (reference sequence). Trimming removed 7 bases at V and 5 bases at J, with 14 bases between. The CDR3 region is CASNRDGTTGELFF. The CDR3 DNA reads as TGTGCCAGCAACCGAGATGGGACTACCGGGGAGCTGTTTTTT.

In this sample, this clonotype turned up a few times. This chain joins TRBV29-1 and TRBJ1-2; 8 bases are shared with TRBD1. This CDR3 has 13 residues. The germline gives CDR1 SQVTM, CDR2 ANQGSEA. Trimming removed 5 bases from V and 5 bases from J; junction bases left unmatched: 7. The CDR3 loop is CSVQGAVKYGYTF. In nucleotides, the CDR3 is TGCAGCGTTCAGGGGGCAGTGAAGTATGGCTACACCTTC.

This clonotype was seen ten or more times. The rearrangement uses TRBV2 and TRBJ2-5; no definite D call. The CDR3 is 12 residues long. Per germline, CDR1 SNHLY and CDR2 FYNNEI. Trimming shortened V by 8 bases and J by 5 bases, and 12 bases separated the two germline ends. As DNA, the CDR3 is TGTGCCAGCCGCCCTGGCGCGGAGACCCAGTACTTC. Protein sequence: CASRPGAETQYF.

The table lists this clonotype with a few counts. The chain recombines TRBV6-1 with TRBJ1-6, with 8 bases lining up with TRBD1. Germline V lookup: CDR1 MNHNS, CDR2 SASEGT. The CDR3 runs 20 residues. The V gene end was trimmed by 2 bases and the J gene end by 3 bases; junction bases not matched to a gene: 15. This chain's CDR3 is CASSEFRNPTGDYYNSPLHF. In DNA form, the CDR3 reads TGTGCCAGCAGTGAATTCCGGAACCCGACAGGGGACTACTATAATTCACCCCTCCACTTT.